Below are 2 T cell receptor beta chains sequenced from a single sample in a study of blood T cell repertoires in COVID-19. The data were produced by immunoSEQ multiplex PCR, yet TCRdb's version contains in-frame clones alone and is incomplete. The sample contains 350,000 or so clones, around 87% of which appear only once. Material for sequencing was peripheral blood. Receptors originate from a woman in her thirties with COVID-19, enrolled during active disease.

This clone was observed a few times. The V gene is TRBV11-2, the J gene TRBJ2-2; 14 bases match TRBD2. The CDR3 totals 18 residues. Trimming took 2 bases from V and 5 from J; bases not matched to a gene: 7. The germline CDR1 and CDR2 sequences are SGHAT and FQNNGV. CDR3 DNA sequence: TGTGCCAGCAGCTTAAGGGGACTAGCGGGAGTAAAGACCGGGGAGCTGTTTTTT. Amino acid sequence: CASSLRGLAGVKTGELFF. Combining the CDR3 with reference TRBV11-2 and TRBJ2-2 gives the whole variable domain EAGVAQSPRYKIIEKRQSVAFWCNPISGHATLYWYQQILGQGPKLLIQFQNNGVVDDSQLPKDRFSAERLKGVDSTLKIQPAKLEDSAVYLCASSLRGLAGVKTGELFFGEGSRLTVL.

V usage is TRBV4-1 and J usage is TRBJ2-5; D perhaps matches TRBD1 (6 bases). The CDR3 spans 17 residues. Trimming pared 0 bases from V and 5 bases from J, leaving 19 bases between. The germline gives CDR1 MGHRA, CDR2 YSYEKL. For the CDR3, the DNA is TGCGCCAGCAGCCAAGACCGGCCAGGGGCCCTCCGCGAGACCCAGTACTTC. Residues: CASSQDRPGALRETQYF.